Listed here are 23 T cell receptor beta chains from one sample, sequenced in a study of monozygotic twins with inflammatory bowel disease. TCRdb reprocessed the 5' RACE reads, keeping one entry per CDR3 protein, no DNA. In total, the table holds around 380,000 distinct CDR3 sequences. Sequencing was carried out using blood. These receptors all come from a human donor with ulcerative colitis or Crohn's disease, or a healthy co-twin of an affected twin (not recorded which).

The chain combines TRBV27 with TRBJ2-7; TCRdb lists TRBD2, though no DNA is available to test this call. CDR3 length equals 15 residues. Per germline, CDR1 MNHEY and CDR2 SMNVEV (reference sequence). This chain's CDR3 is CASSPSSGSPYEQYF.

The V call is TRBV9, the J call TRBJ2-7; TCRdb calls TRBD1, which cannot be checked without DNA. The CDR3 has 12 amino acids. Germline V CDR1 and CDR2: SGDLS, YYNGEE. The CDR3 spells CASSRSSGPQYF.

CDR3 sequence reads: CSATESLRVHEQYF. J is TRBJ2-7 and V is TRBV20-1; TCRdb picks TRBD1, but there is no DNA to check that call. Looked up from germline, CDR1 is DFQATT and CDR2 is SNEGSKA (reference sequence). The CDR3 has 14 amino acids.

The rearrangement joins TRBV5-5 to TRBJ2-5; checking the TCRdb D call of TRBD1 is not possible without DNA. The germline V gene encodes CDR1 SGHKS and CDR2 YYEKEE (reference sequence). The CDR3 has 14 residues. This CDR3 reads CASSSAGGSKTQYF. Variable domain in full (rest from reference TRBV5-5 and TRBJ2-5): DAGVTQSPTHLIKTRGQQVTLRCSPISGHKSVSWYQQVLGQGPQFIFQYYEKEERGRGNFPDRFSARQFPNYSSELNVNALLLGDSALYLCASSSAGGSKTQYFGPGTRLLVL.

CDR3: CASSPERTGKLVEYEQYF. The rearrangement uses TRBV11-1 and TRBJ2-7; TCRdb names TRBD2, which stays unverified in the absence of DNA. CDR1 is SGHAT, CDR2 FQDESV, per germline (reference sequence). The CDR3 extends over 18 amino acids. Full variable domain (remainder filled in from reference TRBV11-1 and TRBJ2-7): EAEVAQSPRYKITEKSQAVAFWCDPISGHATLYWYRQILGQGPELLVQFQDESVVDDSQLPKDRFSAERLKGVDSTLKIQPAELGDSAMYLCASSPERTGKLVEYEQYFGPGTRLTVT.

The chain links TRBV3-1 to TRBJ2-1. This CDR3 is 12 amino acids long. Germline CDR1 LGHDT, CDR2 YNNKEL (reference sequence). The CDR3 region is CASSIRSHEQFF.

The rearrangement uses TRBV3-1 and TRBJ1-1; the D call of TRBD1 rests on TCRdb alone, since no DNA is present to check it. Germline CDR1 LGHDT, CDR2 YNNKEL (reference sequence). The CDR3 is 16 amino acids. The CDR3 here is CASSQGSGEGDTEAFF.

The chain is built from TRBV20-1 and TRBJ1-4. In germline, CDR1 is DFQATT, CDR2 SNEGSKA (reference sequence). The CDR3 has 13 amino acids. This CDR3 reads CSVHIATNEKLFF.

Here the CDR3 reads CACISPQGDEQYF. The rearrangement uses TRBV30 and TRBJ2-7; absent DNA, TCRdb's TRBD1 call cannot be checked. CDR3 length: 13 residues. CDR1 and CDR2 from the germline V gene are GTSNPN and SVGIG (reference sequence). The variable domain in full, completed from reference TRBV30 and TRBJ2-7, reads SQTIHQWPATLVQPVGSPLSLECTVEGTSNPNLYWYRQAAGRGLQLLFYSVGIGQISSEVPQNLSASRPQDRQFILSSKKLLLSDSGFYLCACISPQGDEQYFGPGTRLTVT.

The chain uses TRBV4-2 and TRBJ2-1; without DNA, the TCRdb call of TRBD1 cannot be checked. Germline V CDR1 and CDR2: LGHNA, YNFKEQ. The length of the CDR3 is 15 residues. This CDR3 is CASTPRLTGPDEQFF.

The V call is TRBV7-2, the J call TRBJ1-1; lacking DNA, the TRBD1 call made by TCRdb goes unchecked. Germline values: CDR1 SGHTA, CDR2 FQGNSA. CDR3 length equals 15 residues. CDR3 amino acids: CASSGRGRYWAEAFF.

The CDR3 reads CATGERTPLGDTQYF. The rearrangement links TRBV12-3 or TRBV12-4 to TRBJ2-3. The CDR3 has 15 residues.

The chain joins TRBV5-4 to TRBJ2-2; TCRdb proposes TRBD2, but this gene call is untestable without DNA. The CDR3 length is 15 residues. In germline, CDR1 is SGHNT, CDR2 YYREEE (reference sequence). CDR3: CASSSGGLVTGELFF.

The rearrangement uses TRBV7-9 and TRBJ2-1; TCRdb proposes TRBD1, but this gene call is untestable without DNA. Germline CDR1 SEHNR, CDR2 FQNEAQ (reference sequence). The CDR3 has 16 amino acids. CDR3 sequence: CASSSVTGGFYNEQFF.

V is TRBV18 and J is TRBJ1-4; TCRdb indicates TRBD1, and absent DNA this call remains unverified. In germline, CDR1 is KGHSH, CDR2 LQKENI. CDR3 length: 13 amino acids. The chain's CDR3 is CASSRGQNEKLFF.

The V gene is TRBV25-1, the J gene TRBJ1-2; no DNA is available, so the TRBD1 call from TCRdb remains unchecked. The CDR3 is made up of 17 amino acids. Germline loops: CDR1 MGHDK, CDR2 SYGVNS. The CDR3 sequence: CASSTHNPGQNNYGYTF.

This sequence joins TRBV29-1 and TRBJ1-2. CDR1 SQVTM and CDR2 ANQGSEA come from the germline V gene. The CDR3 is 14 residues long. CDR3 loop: CSGRGGGEDYGYTF.

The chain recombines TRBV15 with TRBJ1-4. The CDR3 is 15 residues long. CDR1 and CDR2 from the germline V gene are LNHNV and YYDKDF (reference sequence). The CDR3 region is CATSRDSGFNEKLFF.

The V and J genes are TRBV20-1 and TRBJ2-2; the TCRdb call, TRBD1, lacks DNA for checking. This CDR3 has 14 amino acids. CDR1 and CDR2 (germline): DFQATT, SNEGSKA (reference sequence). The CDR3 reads CSARKGAYTGELFF.

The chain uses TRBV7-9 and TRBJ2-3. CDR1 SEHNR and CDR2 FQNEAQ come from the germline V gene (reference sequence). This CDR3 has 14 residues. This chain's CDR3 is CASTTLGSTDTQYF.

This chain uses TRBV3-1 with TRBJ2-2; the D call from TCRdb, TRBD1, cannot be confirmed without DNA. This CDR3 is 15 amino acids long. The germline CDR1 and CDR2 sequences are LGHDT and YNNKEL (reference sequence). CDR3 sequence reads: CASSQRGTGAGELFF.

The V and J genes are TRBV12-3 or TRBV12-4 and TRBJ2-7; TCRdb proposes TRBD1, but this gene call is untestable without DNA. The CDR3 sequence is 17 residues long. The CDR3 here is CASSSSSRTGRVYEQYF.

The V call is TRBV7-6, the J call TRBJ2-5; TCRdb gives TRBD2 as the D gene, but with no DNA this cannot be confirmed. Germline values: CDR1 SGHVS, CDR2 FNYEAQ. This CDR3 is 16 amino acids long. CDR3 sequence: CASSFPVGRTQETQYF.